This T cell receptor beta chain was obtained from a study of blood T cell repertoires in COVID-19 (dated by TCRdb to 2019 to 2021). Describing the broader study: Samples from collaborators originated in the United States, Italy and Spain and spanned both the acute and convalescent phases of COVID-19. The repertoires were made available in a free public database intended to serve as a resource for research on the immune response to SARS-CoV-2. Sample metadata almost always included a de-identified subject ID, COVID-19 status, age in years and sex. The dataset comprised deeply sampled blood TCRbeta repertoires from subjects exposed to, actively infected with, or recovered from COVID-19. The samples were drawn from two sources: the first 160 participants of the ongoing ImmuneRACE study, and 1,200 or so subjects contributed by 6 global collaborators. Where available, HLA class I and class II types were obtained from metadata supplied by the sample provider rather than from assay-based typing. The prospective study material was composed of cDNA or gDNA derived from T cells, B-cell-depleted T cells, or PBMCs. What the work shows at the level of the full study, not this receptor alone: How much clinical and demographic metadata was included differed by source and by participant, and the metadata was provided uncurated.

After removal of 3 bases from V and 3 bases from J, the junction retains 8 bases not matched to a gene. According to the germline V gene, CDR1 reads ENHRY and CDR2 reads SYGVKD. CDR3 length: 15 amino acids, cysteine to phenylalanine. Only the CDR3 region is kept as DNA, spanning 45 bases read in frame from base 1. Whole blood was collected in K2EDTA tubes by collaborating institutions according to the institutions' own protocols. Collaborator samples were shipped for TCRbeta analysis as frozen whole blood, isolated PBMCs, or DNA extracted from either sample type. Of note for this clone: Its antigen remains undetermined. No much larger clone exists at a distance of one base, and base qualities are not known.

TCRbeta CDR3 regions were amplified from genomic DNA using the immunoSEQ Assay, a bias-controlled multiplex PCR. In the original analysis: The number of nucleated cells in each sample was estimated by amplification of reference gene primers within the assay. To quantify the absolute abundance of each unique TCRbeta CDR3 rearrangement, sequence reads were collapsed and filtered. For each sample, productive Simpson clonality was calculated as the square root of Simpson's diversity index over productive rearrangements. Imported from immuneACCESS, the table was reduced by TCRdb to in-frame sequences with V and J called. These copies leave out some clones; in studies compared against another copy, an unresolved V gene accounts for under half, and the cause of the remainder is not known. The DNA gave D and trimming, while V, J and clone size come from that table. This sample holds about 140,000 clones; 65% to 80% were observed only once. The ten top clones hold around 13% of the sample.

The sequence links TRBV10-3 to TRBJ2-7; 7 central nucleotides agree with TRBD1. The source material was peripheral blood. This sequence originates from a man of 80 years or more with acute or convalescent COVID-19. The nucleotide sequence reads as follows: TGTGCCATCAGTGATTCGACAGGGAACATCTACGAGCAGTACTTC. Its protein is CAISDSTGNIYEQYF.